The clone carrying this T cell receptor (beta chain) has only a few counts. What it binds is unknown. The yield of each sequencing run was over 170 million TCR-beta sequences from 15-18 subjects. One entry per CDR3 protein, called by TCRdb with MiXCR from the 5' RACE reads. The data hold just over 95,000 distinct CDR3 sequences, with around 3.4% observed a single time. CDR1 and CDR2 from the germline V gene are LNHDA and SQIVND (reference sequence). With 6 bases clipped from V and 6 bases from J, the junction kept 8 bases outside the gene matches. CDR3 length: 14 amino acids. The sample comes from a study of neurological immune-mediated disorders. Study-level points and caveats: Clinical and MRI features did not associate with the cluster found in multiple sclerosis patients. None of the CDR3 amino acid sequences of expanded clones were shared across subjects, and this suggested private repertoires in all groups.

The sequence was collected from a young woman with multiple sclerosis. The material sequenced was PBMCs. V gene TRBV19 combines with J gene TRBJ1-5; 7 bases are a match to TRBD1. The CDR3 bases are TGTGCCAGTAGAAAACCACAGGGGACTCAGCCCCAGCATTTT. It codes for CASRKPQGTQPQHF. The variable domain in full, with the rest retrieved from reference TRBV19 and TRBJ1-5, is DGGITQSPKYLFRKEGQNVTLSCEQNLNHDAMYWYRQDPGQGLRLIYYSQIVNDFQKGDIAEGYSVSREKKESFPLTVTSAQKNPTAFYLCASRKPQGTQPQHFGDGTRLSIL.